Each of the 11 T cell receptor beta chains below was sequenced from the same sample in a study of CD8 T cells in Susac syndrome. A quantity of roughly 0.5 to 1 ug RNA underwent reverse transcription using random hexamers. TCRdb redid the calling of the immunoSEQ multiplex PCR reads with MiXCR, one entry per CDR3 protein. This table holds approximately 160,000 distinct CDR3 sequences, 95% to 96% found once. The source material was CD4+ T cells from PBMCs. The source of these receptors is a human donor with Susac syndrome.

The J gene is TRBJ1-1, the V gene TRBV7-8; D unclear. Germline CDR1 and CDR2: SGHVS and FQNEAQ. V lost 5 bases and J 8 bases, leaving 24 bases between the germline ends. There are 16 residues in the CDR3. The CDR3 region has the DNA TGTGCCAGCAGCGGGTGGGGTACAGATGGGATGGCAGAAGCTTTCTTT. Its translation: CASSGWGTDGMAEAFF.

The rearrangement links TRBV20-1 to TRBJ2-5; D is tentatively TRBD1 or TRBD2 (6 bases each). The CDR3 runs to 14 residues. V was clipped by 4 bases and J by 5 bases, with 17 bases between them. Looked up from germline, CDR1 is DFQATT and CDR2 is SNEGSKA (reference sequence). The CDR3 DNA is TGCAGTGCTACACCGGGGGCAACTGGGGAGACCCAGTACTTC. Translating gives CSATPGATGETQYF.

The rearrangement joins TRBV5-6 to TRBJ2-3; D remains unclear. V was clipped by 5 bases and J by 2 bases, with 12 bases between them. CDR3 size: 14 residues. Germline V gene sequence: CDR1 SGHDT, CDR2 YYEEEE. DNA of the CDR3: TGTGCCAGCAGTGCACAAAAGTCCACAGATACGCAGTATTTT. Translation: CASSAQKSTDTQYF.

The chain links TRBV12-3 or TRBV12-4 to TRBJ2-3; 10 bases agree with TRBD1. The CDR3 extends over 16 amino acids. V gave up 6 bases and J gave up 4 bases; unmatched junction bases: 10. The CDR3 DNA reads TGTGCCAGCAGCCTCTCCGGGACAGGGGTTGCAGATACGCAGTATTTT. Translation: CASSLSGTGVADTQYF.

This chain joins TRBV7-9 and TRBJ1-1; perhaps TRBD1 as D (6 bases). The CDR3 contains 13 residues. Germline V gene data show CDR1 as SEHNR and CDR2 as FQNEAQ (reference sequence). Trimming removed 5 bases at V and 7 bases at J, with 14 bases between. Here the CDR3 DNA reads TGTGCCAGCAGCCCGTGGGGGCGAGATGAAGCTTTCTTT. Translating it yields CASSPWGRDEAFF.

The chain carries TRBV7-8 and TRBJ1-1; D remains unclear. The CDR3 extends over 15 amino acids. The germline V and J ends were trimmed by 7 bases and 0 bases, with 15 bases remaining between them. Germline assignment: CDR1 SGHVS and CDR2 FQNEAQ. The CDR3 loop is CASILLGGLNTEAFF. The CDR3 nucleotides are TGTGCCAGCATCCTATTGGGAGGGTTGAACACTGAAGCTTTCTTT.

This chain connects TRBV29-1 to TRBJ1-1; TRBD1 is a possible D gene (5 bases). The germline gives CDR1 SQVTM, CDR2 ANQGSEA. Trimming stripped 7 bases from V and 1 base from J, with 16 bases between. CDR3 length: 14 amino acids. The CDR3 DNA reads TGCAGCGCTCGGGCTGGACACCCGAACACTGAAGCTTTCTTT. Its translation: CSARAGHPNTEAFF.

This chain connects TRBV4-2 to TRBJ2-7, with a weak D call TRBD2 (7 bases). V lost 1 base and J lost 7, with 14 bases in between. The CDR3 consists of 14 residues. From germline, CDR1 is LGHNA and CDR2 YNFKEQ. The CDR3 DNA sequence: TGTGCCAGCAGCCAAGCGGGGGGCCTAGTAGAGCAGTACTTC. Translation: CASSQAGGLVEQYF.

The chain is built from TRBV30 and TRBJ1-4, with D hard to call. CDR3 size: 10 residues. V dropped 7 bases and J dropped 7 bases, with 7 bases sitting between them. Per germline, CDR1 GTSNPN and CDR2 SVGIG (reference sequence). The CDR3 nucleotides are TGTGCCTTCCAGAGTGAAAAACTGTTTTTT. Translated, it gives CAFQSEKLFF. Full variable domain (outside the CDR3, taken from reference TRBV30 and TRBJ1-4): SQTIHQWPATLVQPVGSPLSLECTVEGTSNPNLYWYRQAAGRGLQLLFYSVGIGQISSEVPQNLSASRPQDRQFILSSKKLLLSDSGFYLCAFQSEKLFFGSGTQLSVL.

DNA of the CDR3: TGCAGCGTTACAGGACCAGGGAATAGCCAAGAGACCCAGTACTTC. It yields the protein CSVTGPGNSQETQYF. This chain links TRBV29-1 with TRBJ2-5, with D maybe TRBD1 (5 bases). Trimming left V 5 bases short and J 1 base short, with 17 bases between. This CDR3 region has 15 residues. The germline gives CDR1 SQVTM, CDR2 ANQGSEA.

This chain connects TRBV7-2 to TRBJ2-5, with D possibly being TRBD2 (5 bases). The V gene's germline CDR1 is SGHTA and CDR2 FQGNSA. Deletions cut 5 bases from V and 0 bases from J, with 16 bases between. CDR3 size: 16 residues. CDR3 bases: TGTGCCAGCAGCCTAGAGGCTAGCCCGTACCAAGAGACCCAGTACTTC. Translation gives CASSLEASPYQETQYF. The full variable domain, completed using reference TRBV7-2 and TRBJ2-5, is GAGVSQSPSNKVTEKGKDVELRCDPISGHTALYWYRQSLGQGLEFLIYFQGNSAPDKSGLPSDRFSAERTGGSVSTLTIQRTQQEDSAVYLCASSLEASPYQETQYFGPGTRLLVL.